This is a list of T cell receptor beta chains from one sample in a study of CD8+ T cells in alopecia areata. The assay was immunoSEQ multiplex PCR, and TCRdb's table has in-frame clones only and misses some. The sample has some 150,000 clones, roughly four fifths seen once; the top ten hold 20% to 25%. This specimen was CD8+ T cells sorted from blood, taken at week 4, from a patient treated with tofacitinib. The receptors were sampled from a human donor with alopecia areata. The CDR3 runs from the conserved cysteine through the conserved F or W. The order of the fields is D gene, J gene, clone size, V gene, CDR3 protein, CDR3 DNA. A D gene is named only where the DNA matches it firmly. Expanded clones are given a class, and other clones once, few, many or no size at all.

D: TRBD1
J: TRBJ2-3
size: once
V: TRBV30
CDR3: CAWSALLILGNQRDSSTDTQYF
DNA: TGTGCCTGGAGTGCACTACTCATTCTGGGAAACCAACGGGACAGTTCGACAGATACGCAGTATTTT

D: NA
J: TRBJ1-1
size: NA
V: TRBV4-1
CDR3: CASSQHSTGNTEAFF
DNA: TGCGCCAGCAGCCAACACAGTACAGGGAACACTGAAGCTTTCTTT

D: NA
J: TRBJ2-7
size: NA
V: TRBV28
CDR3: CASSLAYEQYF
DNA: TGTGCCAGCAGTTTAGCGTACGAGCAGTACTTC

D: TRBD2
J: TRBJ2-3
size: NA
V: TRBV6-5
CDR3: CASSSGGLDTQYF
DNA: TGTGCCAGCAGTAGCGGGGGGCTGGATACGCAGTATTTT

D: NA
J: TRBJ1-3
size: few
V: TRBV6-5
CDR3: CASSLGNTIYF
DNA: TGTGCCAGCAGCCTGGGAAACACCATATATTTT

D: NA
J: TRBJ2-1
size: NA
V: TRBV15
CDR3: CATSRGSDLQNEQFF
DNA: TGTGCCACCAGCAGGGGCTCCGACCTACAGAATGAGCAGTTCTTC

D: TRBD1
J: TRBJ2-1
size: NA
V: TRBV7-9
CDR3: CASSSGQGEYNEQFF
DNA: TGTGCCAGCAGCTCAGGACAGGGCGAGTACAATGAGCAGTTCTTC

D: NA
J: TRBJ1-1
size: NA
V: TRBV15
CDR3: CATSRRLVPQTEAFF
DNA: TGTGCCACCAGCAGACGACTCGTCCCTCAGACTGAAGCTTTCTTT

D: NA
J: TRBJ2-3
size: NA
V: TRBV7-9
CDR3: CASSPRDTGRDTQYF
DNA: TGTGCCAGCAGCCCCCGGGACACCGGGCGAGATACGCAGTATTTT

D: NA
J: TRBJ1-1
size: NA
V: TRBV7-2
CDR3: CASWPNRHTEAFF
DNA: TGTGCCAGCTGGCCTAACCGCCACACTGAAGCTTTCTTT

D: NA
J: TRBJ2-7
size: NA
V: TRBV11-2
CDR3: CASSYFGSSYEQYF
DNA: TGTGCCAGCAGCTATTTCGGTAGCTCCTACGAGCAGTACTTC

D: NA
J: TRBJ2-7
size: once
V: TRBV7-2
CDR3: CASSPLGLRDYEQYF
DNA: TGTGCCAGCAGCCCCTTGGGGTTGCGGGACTACGAGCAGTACTTC

D: NA
J: TRBJ2-7
size: NA
V: TRBV7-9
CDR3: CASSLAPGSSYEQYF
DNA: TGTGCCAGCAGCTTAGCGCCTGGGAGCTCCTACGAGCAGTACTTC

D: NA
J: TRBJ2-7
size: NA
V: TRBV30
CDR3: CAWSVARDEQYF
DNA: TGTGCCTGGAGTGTCGCCAGGGACGAGCAGTACTTC

D: NA
J: TRBJ1-2
size: NA
V: TRBV7-9
CDR3: CASSWVSASGNGYTF
DNA: TGTGCCAGCAGCTGGGTTTCGGCGTCCGGAAACGGCTACACCTTC

D: NA
J: TRBJ2-2
size: NA
V: TRBV10-3
CDR3: CAISETGNTGELFF
DNA: TGTGCCATCAGTGAGACAGGGAACACCGGGGAGCTGTTTTTT

D: TRBD1
J: TRBJ1-4
size: NA
V: TRBV6-1
CDR3: CASSPRQGGEEKLFF
DNA: TGTGCCAGCAGTCCGCGACAGGGAGGAGAAGAAAAACTGTTTTTT

D: NA
J: TRBJ1-5
size: once
V: TRBV27
CDR3: CASSSTGNQPQHF
DNA: TGTGCCAGCAGTTCAACAGGGAATCAGCCCCAGCATTTT